This T cell receptor (beta chain) emerged from a study of CD8 T cells in Susac syndrome. CD8+ and CD4+ T cells from blood underwent TCR beta sequencing. With V trimmed by 4 bases and J by 5 bases, 12 bases remained unmatched. Germline lookup yields CDR1 LGHNA and CDR2 YSLEER. CDR3 length: 16 residues. The RNA input was about 0.5 to 1 ug, and it was reverse transcribed with random hexamers. TCR beta CDR3 was amplified by immunoSEQ multiplex PCR. This amplification extended across 54 Vbeta and 13 Jbeta segments. One entry per CDR3 protein results from TCRdb running MiXCR on the immunoSEQ multiplex PCR reads. Of about 190,000 distinct CDR3 sequences in the sample, about 94% were seen once.

This receptor was taken from a human donor with Susac syndrome. Sample: CD4+ T cells from PBMCs. This chain connects TRBV4-3 to TRBJ2-7, with 9 bases aligning to TRBD1. This chain's CDR3 is CASSLNSGTGFNEQYF. The DNA for the CDR3 is TGCGCCAGCAGCCTAAACTCCGGGACAGGGTTCAACGAGCAGTACTTC.